This entry features one TCR beta chain sequence. With 5 bases removed from V and 10 bases from J, the gap between germline ends came to 24 bases. Germline CDR1 LNHDA, CDR2 SQIVND (reference sequence). The CDR3 consists of 16 residues. The data stem from a study of blood T cell repertoires in COVID-19. As for the study in general: Acute and convalescent COVID-19 specimens originated in the United States, Italy and Spain. Sources were T cells, B-cell-depleted T cells, or PBMCs; the material itself was cDNA or gDNA.

Original analysis: Counts of nucleated cells, estimated from reference gene primer amplification, were obtained. Profiling relied on immunoSEQ multiplex PCR, and the TCRdb table lists in-frame clones only, not all of them. V, J and clone size reflect that table, while D and trimming were determined from the DNA. In the table there are about 90,000 clones, approximately 90% of which are singletons. This chain joins TRBV19 and TRBJ1-5; D is perhaps TRBD1 (6 bases). This receptor was obtained from a human donor with active COVID-19. The donor label of this sample is uncertain. The specimen sequenced was peripheral blood. CDR3 amino acids: CASSLWSGTPWNPQHF. The DNA for the CDR3 is TGTGCCAGTAGTCTCTGGTCTGGGACACCCTGGAACCCCCAGCATTTT.